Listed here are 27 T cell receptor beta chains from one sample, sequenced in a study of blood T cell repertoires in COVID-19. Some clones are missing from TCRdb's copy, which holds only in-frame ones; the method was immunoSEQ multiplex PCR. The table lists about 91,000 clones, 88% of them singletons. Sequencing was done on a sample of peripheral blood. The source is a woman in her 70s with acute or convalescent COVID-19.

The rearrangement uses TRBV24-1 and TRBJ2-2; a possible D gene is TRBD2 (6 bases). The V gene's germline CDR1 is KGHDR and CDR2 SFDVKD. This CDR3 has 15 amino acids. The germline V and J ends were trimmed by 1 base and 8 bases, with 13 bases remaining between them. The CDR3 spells CATSDFIHGTGELFF. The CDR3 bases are TGTGCCACCAGTGATTTCATCCATGGGACTGGGGAGCTGTTTTTT.

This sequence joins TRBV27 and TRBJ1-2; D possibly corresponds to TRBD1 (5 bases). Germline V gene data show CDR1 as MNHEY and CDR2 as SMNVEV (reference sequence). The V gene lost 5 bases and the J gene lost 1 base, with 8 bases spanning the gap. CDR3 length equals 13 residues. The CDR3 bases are TGTGCCAGCAGTAAAAGGGGTAACTATGGCTACACCTTC. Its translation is CASSKRGNYGYTF.

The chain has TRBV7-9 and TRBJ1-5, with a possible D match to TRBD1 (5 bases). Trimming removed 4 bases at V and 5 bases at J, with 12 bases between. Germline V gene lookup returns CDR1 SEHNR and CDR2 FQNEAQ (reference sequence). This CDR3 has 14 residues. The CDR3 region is CASSYQGPDQPQHF. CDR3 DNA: TGTGCCAGCAGCTATCAGGGTCCGGATCAGCCCCAGCATTTT.

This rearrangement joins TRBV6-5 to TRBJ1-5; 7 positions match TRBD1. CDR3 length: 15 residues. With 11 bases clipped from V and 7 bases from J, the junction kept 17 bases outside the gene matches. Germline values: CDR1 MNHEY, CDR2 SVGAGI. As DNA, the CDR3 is TGTGCCCCGCCCGCCGTAGACAGGGAAAACCAGCCCCAGCATTTT. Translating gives CAPPAVDRENQPQHF.

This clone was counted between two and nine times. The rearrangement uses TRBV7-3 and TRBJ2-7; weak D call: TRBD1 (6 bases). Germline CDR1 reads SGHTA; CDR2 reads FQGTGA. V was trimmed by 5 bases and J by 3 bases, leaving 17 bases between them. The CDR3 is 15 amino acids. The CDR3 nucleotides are TGTGCCAGCAGCCTCTCGTCGGGACACCACTACGAGCAGTACTTC. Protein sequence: CASSLSSGHHYEQYF.

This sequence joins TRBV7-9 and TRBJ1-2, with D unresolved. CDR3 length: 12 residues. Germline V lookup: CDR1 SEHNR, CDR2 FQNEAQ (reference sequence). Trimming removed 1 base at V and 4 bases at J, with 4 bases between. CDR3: CASSLGVYGYTF. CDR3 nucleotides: TGTGCCAGCAGCTTAGGCGTCTATGGCTACACCTTC.

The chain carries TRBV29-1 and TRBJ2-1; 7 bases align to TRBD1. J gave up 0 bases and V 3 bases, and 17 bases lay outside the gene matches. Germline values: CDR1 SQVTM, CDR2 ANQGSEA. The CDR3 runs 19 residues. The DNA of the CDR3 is TGCAGCGTTGACCAAAGGGGGACAGTGTACGCCCGCTCCTACAATGAGCAGTTCTTC. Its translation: CSVDQRGTVYARSYNEQFF.

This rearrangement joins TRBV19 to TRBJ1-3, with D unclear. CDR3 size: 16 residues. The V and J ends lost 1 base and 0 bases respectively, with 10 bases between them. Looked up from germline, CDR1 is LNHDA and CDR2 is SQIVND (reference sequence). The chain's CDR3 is CASSIGGQISGNTIYF. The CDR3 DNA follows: TGTGCCAGTAGTATAGGTGGGCAGATCTCTGGAAACACCATATATTTT. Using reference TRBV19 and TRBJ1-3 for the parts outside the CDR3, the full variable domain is DGGITQSPKYLFRKEGQNVTLSCEQNLNHDAMYWYRQDPGQGLRLIYYSQIVNDFQKGDIAEGYSVSREKKESFPLTVTSAQKNPTAFYLCASSIGGQISGNTIYFGEGSWLTVV.

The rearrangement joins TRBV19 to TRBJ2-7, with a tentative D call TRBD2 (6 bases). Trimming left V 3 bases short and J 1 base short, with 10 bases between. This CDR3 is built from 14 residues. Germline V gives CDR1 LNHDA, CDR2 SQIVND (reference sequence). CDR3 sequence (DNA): TGTGCCAGTAGTATGAGACTAGTATCCTACGAGCAGTACTTC. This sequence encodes CASSMRLVSYEQYF.

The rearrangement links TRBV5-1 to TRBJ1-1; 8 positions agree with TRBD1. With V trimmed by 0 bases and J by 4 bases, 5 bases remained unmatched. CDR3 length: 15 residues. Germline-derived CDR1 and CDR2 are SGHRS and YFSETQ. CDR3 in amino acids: CASSLERTGITEAFF. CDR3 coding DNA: TGCGCCAGCAGCTTGGAAAGGACAGGGATCACTGAAGCTTTCTTT.

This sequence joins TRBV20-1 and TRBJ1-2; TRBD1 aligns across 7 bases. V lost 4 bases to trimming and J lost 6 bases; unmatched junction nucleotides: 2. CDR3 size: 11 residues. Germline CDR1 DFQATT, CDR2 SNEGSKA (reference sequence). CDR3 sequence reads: CSAITGDGYTF. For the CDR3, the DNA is TGCAGTGCTATCACAGGGGATGGCTACACCTTC.

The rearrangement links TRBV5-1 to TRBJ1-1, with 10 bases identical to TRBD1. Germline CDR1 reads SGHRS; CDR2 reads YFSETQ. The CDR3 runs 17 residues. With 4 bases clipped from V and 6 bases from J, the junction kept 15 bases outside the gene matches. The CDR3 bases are TGCGCCAGCAGCCCGTCCCGGGACAGGGGAGGTACGGCTGAAGCTTTCTTT. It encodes CASSPSRDRGGTAEAFF.

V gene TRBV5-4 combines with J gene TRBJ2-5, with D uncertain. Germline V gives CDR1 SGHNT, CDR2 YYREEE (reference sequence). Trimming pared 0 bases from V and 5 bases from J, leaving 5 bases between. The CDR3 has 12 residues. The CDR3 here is CASSLESETQYF. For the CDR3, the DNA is TGTGCCAGCAGCTTGGAGAGCGAGACCCAGTACTTC.

CDR3 region: CASSPREGNYGYTF. In DNA form, the CDR3 reads TGTGCCAGTAGTCCCAGGGAGGGGAACTATGGCTACACCTTC. V gene TRBV19 combines with J gene TRBJ1-2, with a weak D call TRBD1 (5 bases). The CDR3 contains 14 residues. Trimming removed 5 bases at V and 2 bases at J, with 12 bases between. Germline CDR1 and CDR2: LNHDA and SQIVND (reference sequence).

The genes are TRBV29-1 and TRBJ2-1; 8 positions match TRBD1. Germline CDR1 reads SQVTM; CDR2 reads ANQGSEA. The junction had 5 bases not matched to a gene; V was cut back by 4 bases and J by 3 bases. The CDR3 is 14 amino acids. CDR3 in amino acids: CSVATRGLYNEQFF. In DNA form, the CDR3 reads TGCAGCGTTGCCACCAGGGGGCTCTACAATGAGCAGTTCTTC.

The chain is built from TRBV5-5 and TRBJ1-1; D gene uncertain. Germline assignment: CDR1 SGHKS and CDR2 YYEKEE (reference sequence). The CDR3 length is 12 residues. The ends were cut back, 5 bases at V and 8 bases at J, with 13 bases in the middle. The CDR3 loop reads CASSTLAGEAFF. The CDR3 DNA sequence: TGTGCCAGCAGTACCCTGGCGGGAGAAGCTTTCTTT.

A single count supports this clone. The CDR3 region has the DNA TGTGCCAGCTCACCGCAAAGGGGCATCTATGGCTACACCTTC. Translating gives CASSPQRGIYGYTF. The V and J genes are TRBV18 and TRBJ1-2; D might be TRBD1 (5 bases). Germline-derived CDR1 and CDR2 are KGHSH and LQKENI. V gave up 3 bases and J gave up 4 bases, with 12 bases separating them. This CDR3 region has 14 residues.

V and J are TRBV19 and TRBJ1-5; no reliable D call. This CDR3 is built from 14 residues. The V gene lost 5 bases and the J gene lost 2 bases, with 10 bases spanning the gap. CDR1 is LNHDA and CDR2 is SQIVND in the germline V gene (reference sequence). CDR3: CASSLTAGNQPQHF. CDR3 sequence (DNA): TGTGCCAGTAGTTTGACCGCGGGCAATCAGCCCCAGCATTTT.

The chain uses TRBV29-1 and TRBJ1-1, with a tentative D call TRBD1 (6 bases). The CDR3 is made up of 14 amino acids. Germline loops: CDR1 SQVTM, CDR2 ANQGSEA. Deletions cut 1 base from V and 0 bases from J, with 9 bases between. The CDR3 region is CSVEVQGMNTEAFF. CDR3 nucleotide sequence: TGCAGCGTTGAAGTGCAGGGGATGAACACTGAAGCTTTCTTT.

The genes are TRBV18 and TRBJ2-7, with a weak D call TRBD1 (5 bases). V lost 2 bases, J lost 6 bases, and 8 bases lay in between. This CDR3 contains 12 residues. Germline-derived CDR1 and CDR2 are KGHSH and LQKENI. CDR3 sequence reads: CASSPAGPEQYF. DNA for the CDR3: TGTGCCAGCTCACCAGCAGGGCCCGAGCAGTACTTC.

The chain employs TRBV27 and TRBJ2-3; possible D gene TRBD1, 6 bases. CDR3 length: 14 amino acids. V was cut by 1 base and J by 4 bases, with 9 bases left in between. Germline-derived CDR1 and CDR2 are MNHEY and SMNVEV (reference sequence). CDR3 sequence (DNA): TGTGCCAGCAGTTTATGGGGGACACCAGATACGCAGTATTTT. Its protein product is CASSLWGTPDTQYF.

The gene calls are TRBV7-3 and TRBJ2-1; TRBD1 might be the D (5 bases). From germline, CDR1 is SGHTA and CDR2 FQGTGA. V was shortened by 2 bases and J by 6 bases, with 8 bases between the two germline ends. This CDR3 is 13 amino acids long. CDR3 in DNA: TGTGCCAGCAGCTTACGCAGGGTCAATGAGCAGTTCTTC. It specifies CASSLRRVNEQFF.

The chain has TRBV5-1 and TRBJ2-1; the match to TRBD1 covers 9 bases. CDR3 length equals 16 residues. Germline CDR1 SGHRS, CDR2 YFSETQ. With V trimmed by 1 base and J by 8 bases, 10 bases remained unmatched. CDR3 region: CASSLPGTGFTDEQFF. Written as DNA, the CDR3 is TGCGCCAGCAGCTTGCCCGGGACAGGGTTTACGGATGAGCAGTTCTTC.

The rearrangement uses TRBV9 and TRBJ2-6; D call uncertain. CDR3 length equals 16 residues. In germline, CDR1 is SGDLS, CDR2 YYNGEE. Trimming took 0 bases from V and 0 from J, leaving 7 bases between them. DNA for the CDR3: TGTGCCAGCAGCGTAGCGCCAGACTCTGGGGCCAACGTCCTGACTTTC. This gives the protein CASSVAPDSGANVLTF.

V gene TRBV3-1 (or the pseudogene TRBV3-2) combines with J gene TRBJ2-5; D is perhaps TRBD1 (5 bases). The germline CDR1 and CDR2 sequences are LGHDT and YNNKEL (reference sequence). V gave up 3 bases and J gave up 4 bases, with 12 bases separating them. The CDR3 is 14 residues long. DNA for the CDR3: TGTGCCAGCAGCCATCGACCCAGGGCAGAGACCCAGTACTTC. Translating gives CASSHRPRAETQYF.

CDR3 DNA: TGTGCCAGCAGTTTCGGGACAGGGGTGGCCTACGAGCAGTACTTC. It codes for CASSFGTGVAYEQYF. V and J are TRBV27 and TRBJ2-7; 10 positions agree with TRBD1. Trimming removed 3 bases from V and 2 bases from J; junction bases left unmatched: 4. Germline CDR1 MNHEY, CDR2 SMNVEV (reference sequence). This CDR3 contains 15 residues.

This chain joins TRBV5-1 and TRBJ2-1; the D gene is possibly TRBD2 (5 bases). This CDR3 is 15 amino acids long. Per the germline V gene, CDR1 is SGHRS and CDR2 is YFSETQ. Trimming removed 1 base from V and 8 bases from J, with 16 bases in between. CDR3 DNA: TGCGCCAGCAGCTTGATGAGAGATCGGGATGATGAGCAGTTCTTC. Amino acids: CASSLMRDRDDEQFF.